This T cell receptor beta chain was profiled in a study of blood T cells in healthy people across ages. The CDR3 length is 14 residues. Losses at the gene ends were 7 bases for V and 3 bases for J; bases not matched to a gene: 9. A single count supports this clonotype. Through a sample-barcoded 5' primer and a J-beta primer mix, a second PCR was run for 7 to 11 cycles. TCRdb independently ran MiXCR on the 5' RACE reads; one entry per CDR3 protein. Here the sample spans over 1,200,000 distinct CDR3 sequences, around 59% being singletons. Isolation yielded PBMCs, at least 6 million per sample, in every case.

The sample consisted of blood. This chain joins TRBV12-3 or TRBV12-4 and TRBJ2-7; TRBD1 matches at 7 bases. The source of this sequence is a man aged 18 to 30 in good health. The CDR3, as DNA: TGTGCCAGCATCAAAGGGGGCCGTAGCTACGAGCAGTACTTC. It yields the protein CASIKGGRSYEQYF.